A single sample gave rise to the 10 T cell receptor beta chains below, sequenced in a study of cytotoxic CD8 clonotypes in ibrutinib-treated CLL. This table comes from immunoSEQ multiplex PCR, and its TCRdb copy is limited to in-frame clones, with some not included. The profile covers around 310,000 clones, with roughly 79% appearing a single time and about 6.3% taken by the ten largest. The source material was PBMCs, sampled before ibrutinib treatment. These receptors originate from a human donor with chronic lymphocytic leukemia.

This chain connects TRBV6-1 to TRBJ2-1; possibly TRBD2 for D (6 bases). The ends were cut back, 2 bases at V and 6 bases at J, with 20 bases in the middle. The CDR3 length is 17 residues. Germline CDR1 is MNHNS and CDR2 is SASEGT. In DNA, the CDR3 is TGTGCCAGCAGTGAACTGACTTTGGAGGGCCTCTTCAATGAGCAGTTCTTC. It codes for CASSELTLEGLFNEQFF.

The chain combines TRBV9 with TRBJ2-1; the D gene is possibly TRBD2 (5 bases). Trimming removed 3 bases from V and 4 bases from J, with 8 bases in between. Germline CDR1 reads SGDLS; CDR2 reads YYNGEE. The CDR3 is 13 residues long. CDR3 nucleotides: TGTGCCAGCAGCGAGGGAGATTACAATGAGCAGTTCTTC. Its translation: CASSEGDYNEQFF.

The rearrangement links TRBV7-6 to TRBJ2-1; 9 bases match TRBD2. Trimming at V came to 3 bases and at J to 6 bases, leaving 6 bases not matched to a gene. This CDR3 region has 15 residues. Germline CDR1 SGHVS, CDR2 FNYEAQ. CDR3 in amino acids: CASSLRREGPNEQFF. Written as DNA, the CDR3 is TGTGCCAGCAGCTTGAGGCGGGAGGGCCCCAATGAGCAGTTCTTC. The full variable domain, its missing parts supplied by reference TRBV7-6 and TRBJ2-1, is GAGVSQSPRYKVTKRGQDVALRCDPISGHVSLYWYRQALGQGPEFLTYFNYEAQQDKSGLPNDRFSAERPEGSISTLTIQRTEQRDSAMYRCASSLRREGPNEQFFGPGTRLTVL.

J is TRBJ2-4 and V is TRBV7-6; no clear D gene. In germline, CDR1 is SGHVS, CDR2 FNYEAQ. V was clipped by 7 bases and J by 9 bases, with 16 bases between them. The length of the CDR3 is 13 residues. This chain's CDR3 is CASTPGPYGIQYF. The CDR3 DNA sequence: TGTGCCAGCACCCCTGGACCTTATGGCATTCAGTACTTC.

The V gene is TRBV7-6, the J gene TRBJ2-2; D unresolved. V was pared by 0 bases and J by 0 bases, with 8 bases between. The CDR3 sequence is 16 residues long. Per germline, CDR1 SGHVS and CDR2 FNYEAQ. CDR3 amino acids: CASSLAGVANTGELFF. The CDR3 DNA is TGTGCCAGCAGCTTAGCAGGCGTAGCGAACACCGGGGAGCTGTTTTTT.

The chain's CDR3 is CASSPPAAGGPRNEQFF. CDR3 nucleotide sequence: TGTGCCAGCAGCCCCCCGGCGGCGGGAGGGCCTAGGAATGAGCAGTTCTTC. The chain uses TRBV7-9 and TRBJ2-1; 9 nucleotides align to TRBD2. Germline lookup yields CDR1 SEHNR and CDR2 FQNEAQ (reference sequence). The CDR3 totals 17 residues. With 5 bases clipped from V and 7 bases from J, the junction kept 15 bases outside the gene matches.

The rearrangement joins TRBV7-2 to TRBJ2-1; D may be TRBD2 (5 bases). This CDR3 contains 15 residues. Trimming took 4 bases from V and 0 from J, leaving 10 bases between them. CDR1 SGHTA and CDR2 FQGNSA come from the germline V gene. CDR3 in DNA: TGTGCCAGCAGCTCCTCGAGGGCCTCCTACAATGAGCAGTTCTTC. As protein: CASSSSRASYNEQFF.

Points on this clone: An end of the junction differs from the germline gene, which may be a read error. V and J are TRBV28 and TRBJ1-4, with D perhaps matching TRBD1 (6 bases). The CDR3 totals 12 residues. Germline-derived CDR1 and CDR2 are MDHEN and SYDVKM. The CDR3 sequence: CASSLGVQGRHF. The CDR3, as DNA: TGTGCCAGCAGTCTCGGTGTCCAGGGGCGTCATTTT. The whole variable domain, filled in from reference TRBV28 and TRBJ1-4, reads DVKVTQSSRYLVKRTGEKVFLECVQDMDHENMFWYRQDPGLGLRLIYFSYDVKMKEKGDIPEGYSVSREKKERFSLILESASTNQTSMYLCASSLGVQGRHFGSGTQLSVL.

V is TRBV7-2 and J is TRBJ2-5, with 12 bases lining up with TRBD1. Germline lookup yields CDR1 SGHTA and CDR2 FQGNSA. V shed 6 bases, J shed 7 bases, and the junction held 6 bases outside the gene matches. CDR3 length: 14 residues. The DNA of the CDR3 is TGTGCCAGCAGGAGGGACAGGGGGCGCGGGACCCAGTACTTC. Residues: CASRRDRGRGTQYF.

J is TRBJ1-2 and V is TRBV27, with 7 bases identical to TRBD1. The CDR3 consists of 13 residues. In germline, CDR1 is MNHEY, CDR2 SMNVEV (reference sequence). The ends lost 6 bases at V and 4 bases at J; junction bases unmatched: 5. The CDR3 sequence: CASRNRGVYGYTF. CDR3 nucleotide sequence: TGTGCCAGCAGAAACAGGGGTGTCTATGGCTACACCTTC.